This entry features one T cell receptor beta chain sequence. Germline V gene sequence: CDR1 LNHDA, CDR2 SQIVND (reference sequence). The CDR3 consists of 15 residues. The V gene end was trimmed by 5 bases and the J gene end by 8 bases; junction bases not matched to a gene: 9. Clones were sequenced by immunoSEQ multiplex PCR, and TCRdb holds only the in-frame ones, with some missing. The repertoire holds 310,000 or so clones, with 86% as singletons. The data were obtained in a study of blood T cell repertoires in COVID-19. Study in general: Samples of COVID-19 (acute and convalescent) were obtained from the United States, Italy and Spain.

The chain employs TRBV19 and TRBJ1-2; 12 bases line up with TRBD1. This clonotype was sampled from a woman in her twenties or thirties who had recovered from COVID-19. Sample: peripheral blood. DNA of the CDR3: TGTGCCAGTAGTCTAAACCCGGGACAGGGGGCCGGCTACACCTTC. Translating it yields CASSLNPGQGAGYTF. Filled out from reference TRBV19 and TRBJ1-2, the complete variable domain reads DGGITQSPKYLFRKEGQNVTLSCEQNLNHDAMYWYRQDPGQGLRLIYYSQIVNDFQKGDIAEGYSVSREKKESFPLTVTSAQKNPTAFYLCASSLNPGQGAGYTFGSGTRLTVV.